This entry lists 12 T cell receptor beta chains sequenced from one sample in a study of blood T cell repertoires in COVID-19. Generated by immunoSEQ multiplex PCR, the TCRdb table keeps only in-frame clones and is missing some. The repertoire holds 450,000 to 500,000 clones, with 80% to 90% as singletons. Sequenced material: peripheral blood. Every receptor here comes from a human donor in a cohort sampled during active COVID-19.

CDR3 sequence: CASSQGVRREGPETQYF. Here the CDR3 DNA reads TGTGCCAGCAGCCAGGGTGTCCGGCGGGAGGGCCCGGAGACCCAGTACTTC. The gene calls are TRBV4-2 and TRBJ2-5; 9 nucleotides agree with TRBD2. Germline CDR1 LGHNA, CDR2 YNFKEQ. This CDR3 has 17 residues. Losses at the gene ends were 3 bases for V and 5 bases for J; bases not matched to a gene: 13.

The V and J genes are TRBV7-3 and TRBJ1-1, with a weak D call TRBD1 (6 bases). Trimming stripped 3 bases from V and 0 bases from J, with 8 bases between. Germline lookup yields CDR1 SGHTA and CDR2 FQGTGA. The CDR3 is made up of 14 amino acids. The CDR3 here is CASSFGQLNTEAFF. The CDR3 region has the DNA TGTGCCAGCAGCTTCGGACAGTTGAACACTGAAGCTTTCTTT.

The chain employs TRBV7-2 and TRBJ2-6, with D hard to call. V lost 2 bases and J 4 bases, leaving 9 bases between the germline ends. Germline V gene sequence: CDR1 SGHTA, CDR2 FQGNSA. The CDR3 runs 15 residues. CDR3 sequence reads: CASSLTREGANVLTF. The CDR3 bases are TGTGCCAGCAGCTTAACGCGAGAAGGGGCCAACGTCCTGACTTTC. Complete variable domain (other parts from reference TRBV7-2 and TRBJ2-6): GAGVSQSPSNKVTEKGKDVELRCDPISGHTALYWYRQSLGQGLEFLIYFQGNSAPDKSGLPSDRFSAERTGGSVSTLTIQRTQQEDSAVYLCASSLTREGANVLTFGAGSRLTVL.

This sequence joins TRBV9 and TRBJ2-3; TRBD2 matches 7 bases. This CDR3 region has 15 residues. The V segment lost 0 bases and the J segment 6 bases; nucleotides outside the gene matches: 7. Germline loops: CDR1 SGDLS, CDR2 YYNGEE. The CDR3 DNA reads TGTGCCAGCAGCGTAGGTGCGGGAGTGTCTGATACGCAGTATTTT. This gives the protein CASSVGAGVSDTQYF.

The chain is built from TRBV5-1 and TRBJ1-4; TRBD1 might be the D (5 bases). CDR1 is SGHRS, CDR2 YFSETQ, per germline. CDR3 size: 18 residues. V was clipped by 2 bases and J by 0 bases, with 17 bases between them. DNA for the CDR3: TGCGCCAGCAGCTTAAACGGTCAGGGATACGCAACTAATGAAAAACTGTTTTTT. As protein: CASSLNGQGYATNEKLFF.

V is TRBV3-1 (or the pseudogene TRBV3-2) and J is TRBJ2-7; 9 bases match TRBD2. Germline CDR1 LGHDT, CDR2 YNNKEL (reference sequence). CDR3 length: 14 residues. V was clipped by 3 bases and J by 5 bases; unmatched bases: 5. The CDR3 DNA reads TGTGCCAGCAGCCAGGGCGGGAGGGCCGACGAGCAGTACTTC. As protein: CASSQGGRADEQYF.

This clone was seen once. V is TRBV9 and J is TRBJ1-1; 7 bases fit TRBD1. Trimming removed 3 bases from V and 4 bases from J; junction bases left unmatched: 9. The CDR3 is 15 amino acids. Per germline, CDR1 SGDLS and CDR2 YYNGEE. Here the CDR3 reads CASSAQTGLGTEAFF. In nucleotides, the CDR3 is TGTGCCAGCAGCGCCCAGACAGGGTTGGGCACTGAAGCTTTCTTT.

This clone occurred a few times. The chain has TRBV19 and TRBJ1-3, with 9 bases fitting TRBD1. CDR3 length: 17 amino acids. Germline assignment: CDR1 LNHDA and CDR2 SQIVND (reference sequence). The trim removed 7 bases at V and 7 bases at J, leaving 17 bases unmatched. CDR3 protein: CASTIRPGQGKRNTIYF. The CDR3 DNA sequence: TGTGCCAGTACCATAAGACCCGGACAGGGGAAAAGGAACACCATATATTTT.

Comment on this clone: The junction departs from germline at one end; a sequencing error may be responsible. Other DNA sequences in this sample translate to the same CDR3. The V and J genes are TRBV19 and TRBJ1-1, with D perhaps matching TRBD1 (6 bases). Germline-derived CDR1 and CDR2 are LNHDA and SQIVND (reference sequence). The CDR3 is 14 amino acids. CDR3 nucleotide sequence: TGTGCCAGCAGTATACAGGGTCCGAACACTGAAGCTTTCTTT. Its protein is CASSIQGPNTEAFF.

The rearrangement links TRBV9 to TRBJ2-1; 12 bases line up with TRBD2. Germline CDR1 reads SGDLS; CDR2 reads YYNGEE. V lost 3 bases, J lost 9 bases, and 7 bases stayed unmatched. The CDR3 has 15 amino acids. The CDR3 loop is CASSAQPGLAGEQFF. DNA of the CDR3: TGTGCCAGCAGCGCCCAACCGGGACTAGCGGGTGAGCAGTTCTTC.

The rearrangement uses TRBV24-1 and TRBJ2-7; 8 nucleotides match TRBD2. Germline V gives CDR1 KGHDR, CDR2 SFDVKD. This CDR3 region has 15 residues. V dropped 6 bases and J dropped 2; count of bases not matched to a gene: 8. CDR3 sequence reads: CATSTLAGFPYEQYF. DNA for the CDR3: TGTGCCACCAGTACCTTAGCGGGGTTCCCCTACGAGCAGTACTTC.

The chain links TRBV29-1 to TRBJ2-1; 8 positions match TRBD2. The germline V gene has CDR1 SQVTM and CDR2 ANQGSEA. This CDR3 is 15 amino acids long. Trimming took 7 bases from V and 7 from J; bases not matched to a gene: 15. The CDR3 coding sequence is TGCAGCGCCAACGCCCCCAGCGGGAGAAGGAATGAGCAGTTCTTC. This encodes CSANAPSGRRNEQFF.